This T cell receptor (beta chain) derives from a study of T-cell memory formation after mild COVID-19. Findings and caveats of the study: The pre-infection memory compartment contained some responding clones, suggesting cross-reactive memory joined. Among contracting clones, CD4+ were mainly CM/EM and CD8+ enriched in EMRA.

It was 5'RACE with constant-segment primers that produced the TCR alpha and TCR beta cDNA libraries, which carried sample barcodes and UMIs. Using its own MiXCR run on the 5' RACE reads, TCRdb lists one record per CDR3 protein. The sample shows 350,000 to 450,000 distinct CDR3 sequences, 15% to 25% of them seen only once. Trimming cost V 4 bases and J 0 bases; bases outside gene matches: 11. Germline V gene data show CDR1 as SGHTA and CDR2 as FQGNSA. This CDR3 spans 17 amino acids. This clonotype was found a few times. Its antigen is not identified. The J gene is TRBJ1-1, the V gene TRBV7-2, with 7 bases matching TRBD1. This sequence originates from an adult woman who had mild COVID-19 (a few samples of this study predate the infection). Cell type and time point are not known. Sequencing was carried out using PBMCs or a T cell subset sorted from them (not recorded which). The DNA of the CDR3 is TGTGCCAGCAGCTCTTCCATTACGGGACAGCTGAACACTGAAGCTTTCTTT. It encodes CASSSSITGQLNTEAFF.